The 3 T cell receptor beta chains below were found in one sample sequenced in a study of OX40 agonist ivuxolimab in advanced cancers. This table comes from immunoSEQ multiplex PCR, and its TCRdb copy is limited to in-frame clones, with some not included. The sample yields tens of thousands of clones, around nine tenths seen once. The specimen was CD4+ or CD8+ T cells sorted from blood, collected in a trial of the OX40 agonist ivuxolimab. These TCRs come from an adult with an advanced solid tumor such as melanoma, head and neck, liver or kidney cancer.

The chain joins TRBV19 to TRBJ2-2; 10 bases are a match to TRBD2. Germline CDR1 LNHDA, CDR2 SQIVND (reference sequence). V gave up 6 bases and J gave up 7 bases; unmatched junction bases: 8. CDR3 length equals 15 residues. This CDR3 reads CASRASGRGNGELFF. The CDR3, as DNA: TGTGCCAGTAGGGCTAGCGGGAGAGGTAACGGGGAGCTGTTTTTT. Variable domain in full (rest from reference TRBV19 and TRBJ2-2): DGGITQSPKYLFRKEGQNVTLSCEQNLNHDAMYWYRQDPGQGLRLIYYSQIVNDFQKGDIAEGYSVSREKKESFPLTVTSAQKNPTAFYLCASRASGRGNGELFFGEGSRLTVL.

The rearrangement links TRBV19 to TRBJ1-5; D not resolved. The V end was cut by 5 bases, the J end by 6 bases, with 11 bases between. The germline gives CDR1 LNHDA, CDR2 SQIVND (reference sequence). The CDR3 loop spans 13 amino acids. The CDR3 bases are TGTGCCAGTAGTCTGGCAGGTACTCAGCCCCAGCATTTT. It encodes CASSLAGTQPQHF. Drawing the rest from reference TRBV19 and TRBJ1-5, the complete variable domain is DGGITQSPKYLFRKEGQNVTLSCEQNLNHDAMYWYRQDPGQGLRLIYYSQIVNDFQKGDIAEGYSVSREKKESFPLTVTSAQKNPTAFYLCASSLAGTQPQHFGDGTRLSIL.

The rearrangement joins TRBV7-2 to TRBJ2-3; 15 nucleotides align to TRBD2. This CDR3 is 16 amino acids long. The germline gives CDR1 SGHTA, CDR2 FQGNSA. The trim removed 5 bases at V and 6 bases at J, leaving 6 bases unmatched. Written as DNA, the CDR3 is TGTGCCAGCAGCATGGGACTAGCGGGAGGCAGGGATACGCAGTATTTT. It translates to CASSMGLAGGRDTQYF.